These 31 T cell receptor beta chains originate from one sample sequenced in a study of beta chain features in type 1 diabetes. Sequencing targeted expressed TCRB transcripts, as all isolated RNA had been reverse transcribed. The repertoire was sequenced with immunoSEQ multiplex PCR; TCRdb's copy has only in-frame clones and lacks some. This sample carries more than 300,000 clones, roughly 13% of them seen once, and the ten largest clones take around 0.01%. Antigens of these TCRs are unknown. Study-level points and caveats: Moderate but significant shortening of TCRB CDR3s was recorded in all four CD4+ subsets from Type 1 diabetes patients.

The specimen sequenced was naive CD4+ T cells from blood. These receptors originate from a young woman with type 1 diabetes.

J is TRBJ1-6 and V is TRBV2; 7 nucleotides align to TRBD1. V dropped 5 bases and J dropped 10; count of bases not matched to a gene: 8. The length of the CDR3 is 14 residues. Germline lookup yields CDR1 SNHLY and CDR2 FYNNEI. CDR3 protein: CASSSRDRRSPLHF. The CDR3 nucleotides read TGTGCCAGCAGTTCCCGGGACAGAAGATCACCCCTCCACTTT.

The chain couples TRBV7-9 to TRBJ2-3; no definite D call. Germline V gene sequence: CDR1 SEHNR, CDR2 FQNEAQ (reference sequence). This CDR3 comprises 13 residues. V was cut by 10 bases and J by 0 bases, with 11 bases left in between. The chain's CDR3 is CATHRGSTDTQYF. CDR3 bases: TGTGCCACCCATCGTGGCAGCACAGATACGCAGTATTTT.

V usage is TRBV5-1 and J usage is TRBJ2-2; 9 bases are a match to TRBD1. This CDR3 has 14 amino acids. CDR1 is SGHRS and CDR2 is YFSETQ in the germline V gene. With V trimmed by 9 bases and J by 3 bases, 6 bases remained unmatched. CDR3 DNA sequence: TGCGCCACCTCGGGACAGGGCCACACCGGGGAGCTGTTTTTT. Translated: CATSGQGHTGELFF.

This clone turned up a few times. CDR3 nucleotides: TGTGCCAGCAGCTTCGGGACTAGCGGGGGCCCAGATACGCAGTATTTT. Translated: CASSFGTSGGPDTQYF. This chain connects TRBV7-9 to TRBJ2-3; 14 positions agree with TRBD2. This CDR3 comprises 16 residues. CDR1 is SEHNR and CDR2 is FQNEAQ in the germline V gene (reference sequence). V was clipped by 3 bases and J by 4 bases; unmatched bases: 3.

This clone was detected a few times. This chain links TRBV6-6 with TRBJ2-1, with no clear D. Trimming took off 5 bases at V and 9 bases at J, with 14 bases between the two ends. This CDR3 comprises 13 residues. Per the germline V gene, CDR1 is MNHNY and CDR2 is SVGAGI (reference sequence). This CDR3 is CASSPTSHSEQFF. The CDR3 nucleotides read TGTGCCAGCAGTCCCACCTCACACAGTGAGCAGTTCTTC.

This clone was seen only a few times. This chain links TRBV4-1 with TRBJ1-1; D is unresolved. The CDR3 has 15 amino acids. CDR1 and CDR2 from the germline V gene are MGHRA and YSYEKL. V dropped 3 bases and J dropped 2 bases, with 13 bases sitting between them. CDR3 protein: CASSHARTGNTEAFF. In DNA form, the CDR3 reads TGCGCCAGCAGCCATGCCCGGACGGGAAACACTGAAGCTTTCTTT.

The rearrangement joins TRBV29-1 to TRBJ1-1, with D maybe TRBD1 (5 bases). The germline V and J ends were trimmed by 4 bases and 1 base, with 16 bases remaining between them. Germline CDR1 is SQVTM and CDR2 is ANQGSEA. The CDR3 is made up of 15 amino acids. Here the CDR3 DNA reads TGCAGCGTTGCTCTTCAATGGGGGGGGAACACTGAAGCTTTCTTT. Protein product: CSVALQWGGNTEAFF.

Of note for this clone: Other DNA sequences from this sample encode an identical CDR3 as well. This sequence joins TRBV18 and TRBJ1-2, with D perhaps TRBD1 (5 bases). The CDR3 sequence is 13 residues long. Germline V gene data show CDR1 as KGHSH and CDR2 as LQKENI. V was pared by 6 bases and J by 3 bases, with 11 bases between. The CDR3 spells CASSPDSDYGYTF. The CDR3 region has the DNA TGTGCCAGCTCCCCTGACAGTGACTATGGCTACACCTTC.

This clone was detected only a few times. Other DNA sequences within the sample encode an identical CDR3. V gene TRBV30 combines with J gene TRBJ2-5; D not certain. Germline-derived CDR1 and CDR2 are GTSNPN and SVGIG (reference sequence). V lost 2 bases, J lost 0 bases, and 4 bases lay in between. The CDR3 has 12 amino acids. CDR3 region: CAWSTDQETQYF. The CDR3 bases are TGTGCCTGGAGTACGGACCAAGAGACCCAGTACTTC.

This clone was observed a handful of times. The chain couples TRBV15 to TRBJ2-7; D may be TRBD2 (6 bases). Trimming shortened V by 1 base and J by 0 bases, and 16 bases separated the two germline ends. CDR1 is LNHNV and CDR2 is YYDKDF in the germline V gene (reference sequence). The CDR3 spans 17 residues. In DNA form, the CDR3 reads TGTGCCACCAGCAGAGTCAGAGGTAGCGGAAGCTCCTACGAGCAGTACTTC. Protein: CATSRVRGSGSSYEQYF.

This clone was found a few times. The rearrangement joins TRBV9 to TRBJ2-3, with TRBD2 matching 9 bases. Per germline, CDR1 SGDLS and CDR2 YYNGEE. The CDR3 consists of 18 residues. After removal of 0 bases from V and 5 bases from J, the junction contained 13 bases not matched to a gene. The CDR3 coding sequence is TGTGCCAGCAGCGTAGGGTATCTGGCGGGGGGGCAGAGAGATACGCAGTATTTT. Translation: CASSVGYLAGGQRDTQYF.

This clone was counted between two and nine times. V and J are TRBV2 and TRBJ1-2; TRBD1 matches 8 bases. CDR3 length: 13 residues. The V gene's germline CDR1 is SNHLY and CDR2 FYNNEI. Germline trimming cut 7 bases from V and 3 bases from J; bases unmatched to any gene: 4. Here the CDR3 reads CASISDRDYGYTF. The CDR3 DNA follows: TGTGCCAGCATCTCGGACAGGGACTATGGCTACACCTTC. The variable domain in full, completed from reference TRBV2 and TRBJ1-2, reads EPEVTQTPSHQVTQMGQEVILRCVPISNHLYFYWYRQILGQKVEFLVSFYNNEISEKSEIFDDQFSVERPDGSNFTLKIRSTKLEDSAMYFCASISDRDYGYTFGSGTRLTVV.

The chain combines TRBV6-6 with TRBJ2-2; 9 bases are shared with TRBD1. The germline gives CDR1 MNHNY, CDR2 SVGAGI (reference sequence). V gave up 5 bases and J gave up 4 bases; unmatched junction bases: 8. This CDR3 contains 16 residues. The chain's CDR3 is CASSPGTGKITGELFF. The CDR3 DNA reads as TGTGCCAGCAGTCCCGGGACAGGGAAAATCACCGGGGAGCTGTTTTTT.

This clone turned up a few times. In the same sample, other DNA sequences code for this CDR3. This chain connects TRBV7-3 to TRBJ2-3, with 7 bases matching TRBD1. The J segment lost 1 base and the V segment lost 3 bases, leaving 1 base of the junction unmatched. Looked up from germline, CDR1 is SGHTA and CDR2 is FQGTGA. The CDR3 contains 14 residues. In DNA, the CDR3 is TGTGCCAGCAGCTTTGGACAGGGCACAGATACGCAGTATTTT. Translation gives CASSFGQGTDTQYF.

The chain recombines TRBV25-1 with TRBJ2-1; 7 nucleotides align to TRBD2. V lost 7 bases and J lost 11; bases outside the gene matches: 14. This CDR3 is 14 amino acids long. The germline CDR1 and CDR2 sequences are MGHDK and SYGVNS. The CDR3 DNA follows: TGTGCCAGCATCTTATGGGGTCCAGCGGGGCAGCAGTTCTTC. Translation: CASILWGPAGQQFF.

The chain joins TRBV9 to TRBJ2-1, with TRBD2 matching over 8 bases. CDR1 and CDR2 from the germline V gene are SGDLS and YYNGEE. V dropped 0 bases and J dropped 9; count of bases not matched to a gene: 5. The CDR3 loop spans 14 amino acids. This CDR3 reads CASSVATSGGEQFF. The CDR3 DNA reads TGTGCCAGCAGCGTAGCGACCAGCGGGGGTGAGCAGTTCTTC.

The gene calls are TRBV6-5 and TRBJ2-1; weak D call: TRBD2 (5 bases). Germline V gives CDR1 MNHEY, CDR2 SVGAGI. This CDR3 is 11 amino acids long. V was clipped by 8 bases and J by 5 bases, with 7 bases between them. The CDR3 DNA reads TGTGCCAGCTGGACTGACAATGAGCAGTTCTTC. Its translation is CASWTDNEQFF.

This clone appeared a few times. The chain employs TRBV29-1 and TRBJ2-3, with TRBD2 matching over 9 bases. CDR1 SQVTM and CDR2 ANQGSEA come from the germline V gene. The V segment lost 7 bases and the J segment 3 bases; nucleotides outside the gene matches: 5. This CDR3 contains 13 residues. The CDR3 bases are TGCAGCGAAGGAGCGGGGGGAACAGATACGCAGTATTTT. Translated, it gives CSEGAGGTDTQYF.

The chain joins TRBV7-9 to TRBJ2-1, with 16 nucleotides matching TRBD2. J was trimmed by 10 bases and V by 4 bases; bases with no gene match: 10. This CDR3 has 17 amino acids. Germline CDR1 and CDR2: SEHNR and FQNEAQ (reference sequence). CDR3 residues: CASSSPWGLAGGNEQFF. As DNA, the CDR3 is TGTGCCAGCAGCTCCCCCTGGGGACTAGCGGGAGGGAACGAGCAGTTCTTC.

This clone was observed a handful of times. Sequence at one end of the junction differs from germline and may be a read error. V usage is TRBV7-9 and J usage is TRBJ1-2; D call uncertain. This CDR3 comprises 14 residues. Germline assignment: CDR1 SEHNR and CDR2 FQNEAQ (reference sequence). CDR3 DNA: TGTGCCAGCAGCCCCAGTTACAGTAACTTTGGCTACACCTTC. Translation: CASSPSYSNFGYTF.

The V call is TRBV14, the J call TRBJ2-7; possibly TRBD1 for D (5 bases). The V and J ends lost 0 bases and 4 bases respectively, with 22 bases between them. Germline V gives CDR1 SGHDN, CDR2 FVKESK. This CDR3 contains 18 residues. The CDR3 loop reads CASSQDLGREARVYEQYF. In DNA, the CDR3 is TGTGCCAGCAGCCAAGATCTCGGCAGGGAAGCCCGCGTGTACGAGCAGTACTTC. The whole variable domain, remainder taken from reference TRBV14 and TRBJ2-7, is EAGVTQFPSHSVIEKGQTVTLRCDPISGHDNLYWYRRVMGKEIKFLLHFVKESKQDESGMPNNRFLAERTGGTYSTLKVQPAELEDSGVYFCASSQDLGREARVYEQYFGPGTRLTVT.

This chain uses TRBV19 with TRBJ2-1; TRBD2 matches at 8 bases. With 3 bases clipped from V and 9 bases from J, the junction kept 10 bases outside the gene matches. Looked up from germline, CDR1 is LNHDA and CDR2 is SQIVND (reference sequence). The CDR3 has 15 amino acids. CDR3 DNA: TGTGCCAGTAGTATCTGGGCTAGCGGGCACAGTGAGCAGTTCTTC. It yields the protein CASSIWASGHSEQFF.

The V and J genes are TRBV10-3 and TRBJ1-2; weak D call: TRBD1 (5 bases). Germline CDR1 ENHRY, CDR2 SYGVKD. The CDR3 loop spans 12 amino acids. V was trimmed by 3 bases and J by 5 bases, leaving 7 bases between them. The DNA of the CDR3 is TGTGCCATCAGTGATGGGGGGTATGGCTACACCTTC. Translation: CAISDGGYGYTF.

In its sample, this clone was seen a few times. In DNA form, the CDR3 reads TGCGCCAGCAGCCGGGGGGGCAGTTACAATGAGCAGTTCTTC. Encoded protein: CASSRGGSYNEQFF. This chain joins TRBV5-1 and TRBJ2-1, with 8 positions matching TRBD2. Germline V CDR1 and CDR2: SGHRS, YFSETQ. This CDR3 is 14 amino acids long. V shed 4 bases, J shed 4 bases, and the junction held 4 bases outside the gene matches.

The DNA for the CDR3 is TGTGCCAGCAGCTTCGGGTCAACTAATGAAAAACTGTTTTTT. This codes for CASSFGSTNEKLFF. The chain recombines TRBV11-2 with TRBJ1-4; D is unclear. Per the germline V gene, CDR1 is SGHAT and CDR2 is FQNNGV. V was cut by 3 bases and J by 0 bases, with 5 bases left in between. The CDR3 contains 14 residues.

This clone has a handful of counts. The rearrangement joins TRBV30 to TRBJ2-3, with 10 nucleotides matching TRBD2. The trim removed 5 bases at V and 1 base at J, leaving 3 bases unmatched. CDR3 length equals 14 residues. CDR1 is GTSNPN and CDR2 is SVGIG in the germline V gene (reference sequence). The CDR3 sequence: CAWSGTSGTDTQYF. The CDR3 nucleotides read TGTGCCTGGTCCGGGACTAGCGGCACAGATACGCAGTATTTT.

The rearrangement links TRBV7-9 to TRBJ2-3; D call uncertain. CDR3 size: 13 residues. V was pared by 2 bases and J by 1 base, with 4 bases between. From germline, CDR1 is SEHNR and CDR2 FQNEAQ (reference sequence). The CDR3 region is CASSLFGTDTQYF. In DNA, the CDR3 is TGTGCCAGCAGCTTATTCGGCACAGATACGCAGTATTTT.

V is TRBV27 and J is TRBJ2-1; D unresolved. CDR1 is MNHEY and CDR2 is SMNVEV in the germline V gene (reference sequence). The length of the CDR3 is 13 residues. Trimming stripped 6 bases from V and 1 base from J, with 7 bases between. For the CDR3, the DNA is TGTGCCAGCAGGGTACGGTCCTACAATGAGCAGTTCTTC. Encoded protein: CASRVRSYNEQFF.

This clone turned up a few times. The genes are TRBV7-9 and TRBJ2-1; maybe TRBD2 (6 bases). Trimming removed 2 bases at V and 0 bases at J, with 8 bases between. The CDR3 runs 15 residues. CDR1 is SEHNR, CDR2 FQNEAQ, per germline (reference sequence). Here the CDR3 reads CASSLRGSSYNEQFF. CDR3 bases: TGTGCCAGCAGCTTACGGGGGAGCTCCTACAATGAGCAGTTCTTC.

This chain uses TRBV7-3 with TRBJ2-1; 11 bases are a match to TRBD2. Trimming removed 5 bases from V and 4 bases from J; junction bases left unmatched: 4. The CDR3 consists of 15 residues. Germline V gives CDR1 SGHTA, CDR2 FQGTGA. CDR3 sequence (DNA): TGTGCCAGCAGCATCACTAGCGGGGGTTACAATGAGCAGTTCTTC. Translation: CASSITSGGYNEQFF. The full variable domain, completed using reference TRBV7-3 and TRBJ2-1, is GAGVSQTPSNKVTEKGKYVELRCDPISGHTALYWYRQSLGQGPEFLIYFQGTGAADDSGLPNDRFFAVRPEGSVSTLKIQRTERGDSAVYLCASSITSGGYNEQFFGPGTRLTVL.

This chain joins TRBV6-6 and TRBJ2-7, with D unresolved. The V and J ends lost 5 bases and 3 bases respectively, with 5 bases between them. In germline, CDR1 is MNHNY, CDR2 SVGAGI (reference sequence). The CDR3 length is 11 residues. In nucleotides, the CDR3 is TGTGCCAGCAGTATAGACTACGAGCAGTACTTC. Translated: CASSIDYEQYF.